This entry concerns a single TCR beta chain. Those enrolled, adults aged roughly 18 to 89 years, came from around 24 US areas. This entry is derived from a study of blood T cell repertoires in COVID-19. Study background: The analysed material was cDNA or gDNA that came from T cells, B-cell-depleted T cells, or PBMCs.

Authors' analysis steps: Reference gene primer amplification gave nucleated cell count estimates. The data were produced by immunoSEQ multiplex PCR, yet TCRdb's version contains in-frame clones alone and is incomplete. V and J calls and clone size are as listed in that table; D and trimming were resolved from the DNA. The sample carries about 310,000 clones, about 91% recorded once. The CDR3 loop spans 13 amino acids. V was clipped by 6 bases and J by 1 base, with 10 bases between them. From germline, CDR1 is SGHNT and CDR2 YENEEA. This TCR came from a woman aged 40 to 55 who had recovered from COVID-19. The rearrangement uses TRBV11-3 and TRBJ2-7, with D unresolved. Material for sequencing was PBMCs or T cells enriched from blood (not recorded which). CDR3 loop: CASRTSPSYEQYF. DNA for the CDR3: TGTGCCAGCAGGACTTCTCCTTCCTACGAGCAGTACTTC.